This T cell receptor beta chain was sequenced for a study of beta chain features in type 1 diabetes. The study's findings and limits: Shortening of TCRB CDR3s, moderate but significant, appeared in all four CD4+ subsets of Type 1 diabetes patients.

Reverse transcription of all isolated RNA meant that expressed TCRB transcripts were sequenced. Only in-frame clones appear in the TCRdb table, and some are missing; sequencing was by immunoSEQ multiplex PCR. The data show 680,000 or so clones, 13% seen once. Only a few counts were recorded for this clone. Its specificity is unknown. The sequence was obtained from a man aged 18 to 30 with type 1 diabetes. Sequences were obtained from naive CD4+ T cells from blood.

The CDR3 DNA is TGTGCCAGCAGCTTGACAGGGCAACAGAACACTGAAGCTTTCTTT. Its translation: CASSLTGQQNTEAFF. The chain joins TRBV7-9 to TRBJ1-1; the match to TRBD1 covers 7 bases. The germline V gene has CDR1 SEHNR and CDR2 FQNEAQ (reference sequence). V was pared by 3 bases and J by 1 base, with 5 bases of the junction left unmatched. CDR3 length: 15 amino acids.